The 4 T cell receptor beta chains given below trace back to one sample, sequenced in a study of PD-L1 blockade in urothelial cancer (dated by TCRdb to 2016 to 2017). What this sample's time point label stands for: pretreatment peripheral blood. The library was obtained by the immunoSEQ multiplex PCR assay. Entries here come from immuneACCESS through TCRdb and include only in-frame sequences with V and J called. Some clones fail to appear in such tables; in the studies checked, an unresolved V gene covers under half of the shortfall, and the cause of the remainder is unknown. The sample table contains about 35,000 clones; only one count was recorded for roughly 82% of them. The ten largest make up 6.8% of the sample. This material consisted of PBMCs, taken around atezolizumab (anti-PD-L1) treatment. The receptors were sampled from a man in his 60s with urothelial cancer.

The J gene is TRBJ2-3, the V gene TRBV7-2; D possibly corresponds to TRBD2 (7 bases). Trimming stripped 1 base from V and 2 bases from J, with 13 bases between. CDR3 length: 16 amino acids. CDR1 and CDR2 from the germline V gene are SGHTA and FQGNSA. The CDR3 sequence is CASSLVGGGNTDTQYF. CDR3 sequence (DNA): TGTGCCAGCAGCTTAGTAGGCGGGGGCAACACAGATACGCAGTATTTT.

This chain joins TRBV5-6 and TRBJ2-1; the D gene is possibly TRBD2 (6 bases). Trimming removed 4 bases at V and 9 bases at J, with 11 bases between. Per the germline V gene, CDR1 is SGHDT and CDR2 is YYEEEE. The CDR3 is 12 amino acids. CDR3 region: CASSRGTSEQFF. In DNA, the CDR3 is TGTGCCAGCAGCCGAGGGACTTCTGAGCAGTTCTTC.

The chain is built from TRBV2 and TRBJ1-2; a weak D match, TRBD1 (6 bases). V was trimmed by 7 bases and J by 4 bases, leaving 10 bases between them. CDR1 is SNHLY and CDR2 is FYNNEI in the germline V gene. The CDR3 has 12 amino acids. DNA of the CDR3: TGTGCCAGCATCACAGGGACCTATGGCTACACCTTC. The encoded protein is CASITGTYGYTF.

J is TRBJ2-1 and V is TRBV11-2; D unclear. This CDR3 spans 14 amino acids. The V gene's germline CDR1 is SGHAT and CDR2 FQNNGV. Trimming stripped 2 bases from V and 5 bases from J, with 10 bases between. The CDR3 loop reads CASSLTRLDNEQFF. CDR3 in DNA: TGTGCCAGCAGCTTAACCCGACTCGACAATGAGCAGTTCTTC.